This TCR beta chain was retrieved from a study of T-cell memory formation after mild COVID-19. The CDR3 covers 18 residues. V was trimmed by 3 bases and J by 1 base, leaving 21 bases between them. Germline values: CDR1 SGHTA, CDR2 FQGNSA. In TCRdb, the 5' RACE reads were re-called with MiXCR into one record per CDR3 protein. The sample contains 120,000 to 150,000 distinct CDR3 sequences, 11% to 15% of which appear only once. Specimen: PBMCs or a T cell subset sorted from them (not recorded which). V usage is TRBV7-2 and J usage is TRBJ1-1; weak D call: TRBD1 (5 bases). This sequence was found in an adult woman who had mild COVID-19 (a few samples of this study predate the infection). Cell type and time point are not known. In DNA, the CDR3 is TGTGCCAGCAGCTTCGGGACGAGGGCATGGGGGACGAACACTGAAGCTTTCTTT. Translated: CASSFGTRAWGTNTEAFF.